This entry concerns a single T cell receptor beta chain. Authors' data handling: Estimation of nucleated cell counts relied on the amplification of reference gene primers. Here immunoSEQ multiplex PCR was the method, and the copy in TCRdb shows in-frame clones only, minus some. The V and J calls and clone size were taken over from that table, and D and trimming were inferred from the DNA. The sample yields 250,000 to 300,000 clones, around 86% seen once. This record comes from a study of blood T cell repertoires in COVID-19. Study at large: Sites across the United States, Italy and Spain contributed samples from acute and convalescent COVID-19. From T cells, B-cell-depleted T cells, or PBMCs came the material, which was cDNA or gDNA.

V dropped 1 base and J dropped 4 bases, with 18 bases sitting between them. This CDR3 is built from 16 residues. The germline V gene has CDR1 SQVTM and CDR2 ANQGSEA. Sequenced: peripheral blood. V gene TRBV29-1 combines with J gene TRBJ2-3, with D tentatively TRBD1 (6 bases). The clonotype originates from a woman in her sixties or seventies with active or convalescent COVID-19. The CDR3 nucleotides are TGCAGCGTTGAAGGCCCAGGGGACCGAAGGGCAGATACGCAGTATTTT. Protein sequence: CSVEGPGDRRADTQYF.